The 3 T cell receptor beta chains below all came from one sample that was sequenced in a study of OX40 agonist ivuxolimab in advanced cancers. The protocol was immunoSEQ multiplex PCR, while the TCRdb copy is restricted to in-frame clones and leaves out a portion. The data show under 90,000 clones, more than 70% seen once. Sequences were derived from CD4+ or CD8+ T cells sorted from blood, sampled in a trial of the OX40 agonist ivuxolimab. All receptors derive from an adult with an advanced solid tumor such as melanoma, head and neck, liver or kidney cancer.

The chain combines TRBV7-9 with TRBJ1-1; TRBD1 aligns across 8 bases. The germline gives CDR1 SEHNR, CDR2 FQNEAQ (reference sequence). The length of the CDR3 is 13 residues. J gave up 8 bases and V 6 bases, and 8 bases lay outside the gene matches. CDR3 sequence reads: CASRPDRDLEAFF. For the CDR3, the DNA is TGTGCCAGCAGACCGGACAGGGACCTGGAAGCTTTCTTT. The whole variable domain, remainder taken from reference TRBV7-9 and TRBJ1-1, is DTGVSQNPRHKITKRGQNVTFRCDPISEHNRLYWYRQTLGQGPEFLTYFQNEAQLEKSRLLSDRFSAERPKGSFSTLEIQRTEQGDSAMYLCASRPDRDLEAFFGQGTRLTVV.

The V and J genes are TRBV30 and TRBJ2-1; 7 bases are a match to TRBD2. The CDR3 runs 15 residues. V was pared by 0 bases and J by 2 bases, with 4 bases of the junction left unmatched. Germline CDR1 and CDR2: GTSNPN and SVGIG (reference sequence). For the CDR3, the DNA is TGTGCCTGGAGTGTCTCTAGCGGAACCTACAATGAGCAGTTCTTC. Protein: CAWSVSSGTYNEQFF.

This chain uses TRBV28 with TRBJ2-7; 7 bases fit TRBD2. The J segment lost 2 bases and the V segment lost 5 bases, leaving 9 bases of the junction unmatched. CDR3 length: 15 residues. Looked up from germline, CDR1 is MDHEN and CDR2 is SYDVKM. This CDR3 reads CASSQRMAGAYEQYF. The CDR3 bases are TGTGCCAGCAGTCAGAGGATGGCGGGAGCCTACGAGCAGTACTTC.